This TCR beta chain was sequenced for a study of CD8+CD57+ T cells in acquired aplastic anemia. Turning to the study itself: Mean yield of DNA from sorted CD4+ and CD8+ cells was 3 to 3.5 ug.

Study-wide findings and caveats: The number of CD8+ CDR3 sequences shared by patients and controls was roughly 31.

Whoever was chosen for sequencing had shown CD8+CD57+ cell expansion by flow cytometry. As a group, the patients uniformly had severe acquired aplastic anemia. This clonotype appeared once. What it binds is unknown. Profiling that covered TCR beta VDJ and CDR3 relied on genomic DNA as its template. One entry per CDR3 protein, called by TCRdb with MiXCR from the reads. The top ten hold roughly 32% of the sample, which has around 130,000 distinct CDR3 sequences, 50% to 70% seen once. Germline lookup yields CDR1 DFQATT and CDR2 SNEGSKA (reference sequence). V was shortened by 0 bases and J by 2 bases, with 12 bases between the two germline ends. The CDR3 covers 15 residues.

This sequence originates from a human donor with aplastic anemia. The sequenced sample consisted of sorted CD4+, CD8+, or CD8+CD57+ T cells (not recorded which) from PBMCs. The V gene is TRBV20-1, the J gene TRBJ2-3, with D possibly matching TRBD1 (6 bases). Written as DNA, the CDR3 is TGCAGTGCTAGAGACCTACAGGGTCCCACAGATACGCAGTATTTT. Protein: CSARDLQGPTDTQYF.